This T cell receptor (beta chain) was recovered during a study of cytomegalovirus exposure and HLA in healthy donors (dated by TCRdb to the late 2010s). Regarding the complete study: An earlier analysis of fewer than 750 of the donors reported approximately 260 Gb of sequence data and 95 million to 140 million unique TCR beta sequences obtained from around 190 million T cells. Five DR-DQ haplotypes were treated as single units for association and clustering because of strong linkage in the cohort. In the later analysis, no new phenotypic data were used to find candidate immune exposures; instead, reliance was placed on TCR beta sequences and their occurrence across donors. Among 350 to 400 genotyped donors of the cohort, an average of about 240,000 unique TCR beta nucleotide sequences were sequenced per donor, around 20% of them non-productive. Typing coverage differed by locus: A, B, C, DRB1 and DQB1 were typed in roughly 629-630 donors, DQA1 in about 550, DPA1 in nearly 610, and DPB1 in around 440. To decide whether each TCR beta V gene segment behaved as functional or pseudogenic, an earlier analysis of fewer than 750 of the donors relied on high-throughput TCR beta sequencing. Donor age, sex, ethnicity and CMV serostatus were compiled alongside the repertoire data. The study aimed to test whether signatures of past pathogen exposure could be identified by cataloging public T cell receptors. Class I and class II HLA loci were covered by the typing at four-digit resolution. Besides the first cohort of roughly 700 subjects, a separate validation cohort made up of over 100 different subjects was used. The study combined high-throughput TCR immunosequencing, statistical association of individual TCRs with disease status, and machine learning to predict cytomegalovirus infection status. A later analysis re-examined previously published TCR beta repertoires from several hundred donors and added high-resolution HLA genotyping to investigate patterns of TCR occurrence. The study profiled the T cell repertoires of about 720 subjects by immunosequencing and related them to cytomegalovirus serostatus. Approximately 310 gigabases of sequencing data and 70 million to 85 million unique TCR sequences were included in an early release covering several hundred HLA-typed donors. Of the approximately 400 genotyped donors, 81% were placed in the genetic ancestry cluster associated with self-reported Caucasian donors. All discovery cohort repertoires had been generated using a single sequencing platform. In a later genetic analysis, genome-wide SNP genotypes for about 65% of the 666 donors were used, and that subset was treated as a discovery cohort.

The cohort comprised fewer than 750 healthy bone marrow donors. All cohort members were sampled while nominally healthy, although unrecorded immune exposures were likely present. The donor tested CMV seropositive, placing the donor among the roughly 300 seropositive members of the cohort. Each donor provided a peripheral blood sample, and peripheral blood mononuclear cells were used for TCR beta sequencing. The Qiagen DNeasy Blood Extraction Kit was used to extract genomic DNA from the blood cell samples. Worth noting for this clone: The antigen this receptor binds is unknown. Base qualities are not recorded, but no much larger clone differs from it by a single base.

CDR1 and CDR2 are drawn from the germline V gene: MDHEN, SYDVKM. Trimming at the junction amounts to 7 bases on V and 0 bases on J, and the germline ends lie 7 bases apart. Inclusive of the bounding cysteine and phenylalanine, the CDR3 is 13 residues long. Only CDR3 DNA remains: 39 bases, in frame from the first base. Libraries were prepared through the immunoSEQ multiplex PCR assay. A mixture of 60 forward primers for TCR Vbeta segments and 13 reverse primers for TCR Jbeta segments was used in the multiplex PCR. The CDR3 region of rearranged TCR beta genes was amplified from genomic DNA by a multiplex PCR assay. Amplified TCR beta libraries were sequenced as 87-base-pair reads on the Illumina HiSeq System. The study's own analysis went as follows. A later analysis counted about 80 million unique TCR beta chains across the 550 to 750 repertoires, and 10 million to 12 million of these chains were shared by at least two donors. A nearest-neighbor algorithm error-corrected the raw reads and collapsed the reads into unique sequences, merging closely related sequences to remove PCR and sequencing errors. V, D and J gene segments were assigned by aligning CDR3 sequences to IMGT reference sequences. For a sequence to be retained, a match of at least six nucleotides to both a V gene segment and a J gene segment was required. A rearrangement counted as productive if the CDR3 had no stop codons and remained in frame with V and J, and every other rearrangement counted as non-productive. CDR3 was defined according to IMGT convention as the region running from the second conserved V-encoded cysteine to the conserved J-encoded phenylalanine. In an earlier analysis of approximately 590 of the donors, sequences lacking an unambiguous match to a single V gene segment were excluded. In an earlier analysis of some 590 of the donors, a V segment was called functional when productive rearrangements were above 56.7%, and segregating when the standard deviation between donors exceeded 5%. A statistical classification framework was built to diagnose cytomegalovirus status from the catalog of TCR beta chain sequences. V and J gene assignment, in a later analysis, came from comparing TCR nucleotide sequences with IMGT/GENE-DB human TR gene sequences. The TCRdist pipeline was used in a later analysis to assign CDR3 sequences and most-parsimonious VDJ recombination scenarios. In a later analysis, each TCR beta chain was defined by its CDR3 amino acid sequence together with its V-gene family, and reads without a unique V-gene family were excluded. To address suspected cross-contamination and a sequencing artifact, a later analysis removed 550 to 750 highly shared, low-generation-probability nucleotide sequences. For each public chain, a later analysis derived a clonal expansion index from normalized ranks of inferred template counts within each repertoire. In a later analysis, generation probabilities were computed with a VDJ recombination model fitted to out-of-frame rearrangements, and the resulting probabilities were checked against IGoR. Hypergeometric tests were used in a later analysis to score TCR-TCR, TCR-HLA and TCR-CMV co-occurrence, with a repertoire-size bias correction applied to the TCR pairs. In a later analysis, false discovery rates were estimated by permuting HLA or CMV assignments 20 times. In a later analysis, co-occurring TCRs were grouped with DBSCAN, and TCRdist sequence similarity was added when clustering was performed within HLA-allele-positive subsets. For co-occurrence clustering, repertoires with fewer than 30,000 or more than 120,000 public chains were excluded, along with four or five repertoires with anomalous nucleotide sharing. TCRdb obtained this table from immuneACCESS and retained in-frame rearrangements with V and J assigned. These tables miss some clones; where compared with another copy, unresolved V genes account for less than half of the shortfall, and the remainder is unexplained. The DNA was the basis for D and trimming; V, J and clone size are from that table. This sample gives under 200,000 clones in total; 60% to 80% of them show up just once. The top ten clonotypes cover about 8% of the sample.

The paper as a whole reports these results and caveats: CMV serostatus was the only immune exposure information available for the cohort. A cluster of highly shared sequence variants was judged likely to represent a technical artifact of the sequencing pipeline. Roughly uniform sequencing depth across donors was assumed in presence/absence analyses, although this assumption may not hold. A further reported finding was that TCR beta sequences accurately predicted the HLA-A and HLA-B alleles for most subjects in the first cohort. The classifier was reported to diagnose cytomegalovirus status with high specificity and sensitivity in both the original cohort and the validation cohort. Because some donors lacked HLA typing at each locus, the association tests relied only on the typed subset. In the study, approximately 150 TCR beta chains were listed as associated with cytomegalovirus. Correlated functional status among segregating V segments might be attributable to linkage disequilibrium, but an unknown experimental factor could not be ruled out. In a later analysis, HLA-associated TCR beta chains showed more clonal expansion and lower generation probabilities than non-associated chains that were equally common. Most CMV-associated TCR beta chains appeared to be HLA-restricted in a later analysis, and the HLA associations seemed to be driven largely by CMV exposure. Across donors, most TCR sequences were observed very rarely, whereas some public TCRs were present in many individuals. In vitro tests confirmed that a few of the cytomegalovirus-associated TCR beta chains recognize cytomegalovirus antigens. Some IMGT-functional V segments, including TRBV6-2 and TRBV6-3, could not be distinguished by the 87-base-pair reads and were therefore excluded. In a later genetic analysis, fewer N-insertions in productive TCRs were reported among donors in an Asian-associated ancestry cluster than the roughly 700-donor mean. Only TCR beta chains were sequenced in this cohort, and the absence of alpha or paired-chain data limited detectable features. The authors suggested that the approach could potentially be extended to other disease states and immunological phenotypes. V-gene and J-gene trimming of TCR beta chains was associated with a missense DCLRE1C variant in a later genetic analysis, and the association was replicated in an independent cohort. A later analysis found that TCR association rates varied across HLA loci, with DRB1 alleles showing the most associated TCRs and HLA-C alleles the fewest. The earlier analysis of some 540 of the donors excluded fewer than 20 rarely observed V segments, including chromosome 9 orphons, because counts were too low. At a false discovery rate of 0.05, a later analysis linked roughly 17,000 TCR beta sequences to specific HLA alleles. An earlier analysis of approximately 600 of the donors showed that most TCR beta V segments appeared in productive rearrangements either about 87% or about 30% of the time, which broadly matched IMGT annotations. When HLA alleles, especially DR and DQ, strongly co-occurred, TCR associations were difficult to assign to individual alleles. According to a later analysis, parvovirus B19, influenza, CMV and Epstein-Barr virus appeared linked to several top co-occurrence clusters.

This TCR was sampled from a woman aged 40-49 years in good health and CMV-seropositive. The sequenced sample was PBMCs. The V gene is TRBV28 and the J gene is TRBJ2-1, with the D gene too uncertain to name. The CDR3: CASKARSYNEQFF. Read as DNA, the sequence is TGTGCCAGCAAAGCACGCTCCTACAATGAGCAGTTCTTC.